Listed below are T cell receptor beta chains from one sample, sequenced in a study of cytomegalovirus exposure and HLA in healthy donors. Produced via immunoSEQ multiplex PCR; TCRdb's table is partial and in-frame only. This sample has 200,000 to 250,000 clones, with about 88% found just once. The specimen sequenced was PBMCs. The receptors here all came from a girl aged 2 to 9 in good health and CMV-seronegative. Each CDR3 is given with its conserved first and last residue. A D gene is named only where the DNA matches it firmly. Rows may omit the clone size; those that give it use once, few, many or a size class.

>-|TRBJ1-2|TRBV9|TRBD1
CASSVAGQWGYGYTF
TGTGCCAGCAGCGTTGCGGGACAGTGGGGCTATGGCTACACCTTC
>-|TRBJ2-7|TRBV5-1|-
CASSPGDREAPYEQYF
TGCGCCAGCAGCCCCGGTGATAGGGAGGCCCCCTACGAGCAGTACTTC
>-|TRBJ1-2|TRBV5-1|TRBD1
CASSLPTGANYGYTF
TGCGCCAGCAGCTTGCCGACAGGGGCGAACTATGGCTACACCTTC
>-|TRBJ1-1|TRBV5-6|-
CASSDLSTGREAFF
TGTGCCAGCAGCGATCTATCTACAGGGCGAGAAGCTTTCTTT
>-|TRBJ2-7|TRBV4-1|TRBD2
CASSQVLAEIYEQYF
TGCGCCAGCAGCCAAGTGCTAGCGGAAATCTACGAGCAGTACTTC
>-|TRBJ2-2|TRBV4-2|TRBD2
CASSQELSGRAGELFF
TGTGCCAGCAGCCAAGAATTAAGCGGGAGGGCCGGGGAGCTGTTTTTT
>-|TRBJ1-3|TRBV10-2|-
CASSAGARSGNTIYF
TGCGCCAGCAGTGCAGGCGCCAGATCAGGAAACACCATATATTTT
>once|TRBJ2-3|TRBV2|TRBD2
CASTFGGALDTQYF
TGTGCCAGCACTTTCGGGGGGGCGTTAGATACGCAGTATTTT
>-|TRBJ2-3|TRBV4-1|TRBD2
CASGRGVRTDTQYF
TGCGCCAGCGGACGGGGGGTAAGAACAGATACGCAGTATTTT
>-|TRBJ1-2|TRBV5-6|-
CASRDRRANYGYTF
TGTGCCAGCAGAGACAGGAGAGCTAACTATGGCTACACCTTC
>-|TRBJ2-7|TRBV7-9|TRBD2
CASSPPTSNYEQYF
TGTGCCAGCAGCCCTCCGACTAGCAACTACGAGCAGTACTTC
>-|TRBJ2-7|TRBV5-5|-
CASSFTGTTSEQYF
TGTGCCAGCAGCTTCACCGGGACAACCTCCGAGCAGTACTTC
>-|TRBJ1-5|TRBV6-5|-
CASRSREGQPQHF
TGTGCCAGCAGGAGTAGGGAGGGGCAGCCCCAGCATTTT
>-|TRBJ1-6|TRBV7-9|-
CASSWERELSPLHF
TGTGCCAGCAGCTGGGAGAGGGAGCTCTCACCCCTCCACTTT
>few|TRBJ2-7|TRBV5-6|-
CASALEAAQNEQYF
TGTGCCAGCGCCCTCGAGGCCGCCCAGAACGAGCAGTACTTC
>few|TRBJ2-3|TRBV9|-
CASSDRSPPTDTQYF
TGTGCCAGCAGCGATCGCAGTCCGCCCACAGATACGCAGTATTTT
>-|TRBJ2-7|TRBV27|TRBD1
CASRTRHGQGEHEQYF
TGTGCCAGCAGAACCCGCCACGGGCAGGGGGAGCACGAGCAGTACTTC
>-|TRBJ2-7|TRBV10-1|TRBD1
CASSAGTGLYEQYF
TGCGCCAGCAGCGCCGGGACAGGGCTCTACGAGCAGTACTTC
>-|TRBJ1-2|TRBV30|-
CAWSVRGNYGYTF
TGTGCCTGGAGTGTACGAGGGAACTATGGCTACACCTTC
>-|TRBJ2-5|TRBV2|-
CASSESAPGETQYF
TGTGCCAGCAGTGAATCGGCGCCGGGGGAGACCCAGTACTTC
>-|TRBJ2-2|TRBV7-8|TRBD2
CASSLVGLAGYWTGELFF
TGTGCCAGCAGCTTAGTGGGACTAGCGGGATATTGGACCGGGGAGCTGTTTTTT